This T cell receptor (beta chain) appears in the sequencing data of a study of identifying expanded T cells in peripheral blood. Study results and caveats: Across healthy donors, higher total template counts meant significantly greater roughly 2-week count variance. Differentially abundant clones: roughly 1.3 between replicates, approximately 16 at approximately two weeks, 19 to 20 at four.

As regards this clone: The antigen is undetermined.

During the collection period, no donor immune events like infections were recorded. Using immunoSEQ multiplex PCR, the repertoire was profiled, and TCRdb retains in-frame clones only, with some absent. The repertoire holds about 85,000 clones, with about 88% as singletons. Germline-derived CDR1 and CDR2 are SGHVS and FQNEAQ. V was cut by 0 bases and J by 4 bases, with 7 bases left in between. The CDR3 sequence is 14 residues long. V is TRBV7-8 and J is TRBJ1-3, with D maybe TRBD1 (5 bases). This receptor was obtained from a person aged 18 to 75 in good health. Sequencing was done on a sample of blood. CDR3 DNA sequence: TGTGCCAGCAGCTTAGCCAGGGTCGGAAACACCATATATTTT. It codes for CASSLARVGNTIYF.